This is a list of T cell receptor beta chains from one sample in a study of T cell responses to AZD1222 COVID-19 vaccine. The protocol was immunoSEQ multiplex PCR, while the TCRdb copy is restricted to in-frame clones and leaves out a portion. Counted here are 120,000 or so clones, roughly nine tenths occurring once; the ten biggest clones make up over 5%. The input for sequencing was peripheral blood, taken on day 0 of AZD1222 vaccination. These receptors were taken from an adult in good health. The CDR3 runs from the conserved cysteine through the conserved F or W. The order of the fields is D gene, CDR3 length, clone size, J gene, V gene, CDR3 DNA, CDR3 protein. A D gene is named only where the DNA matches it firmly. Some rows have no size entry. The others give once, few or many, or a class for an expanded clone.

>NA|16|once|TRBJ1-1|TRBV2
TGTGCCAGCAGGCCTCCAGCGGGTGGAGGGAACACTGAAGCTTTCTTT
CASRPPAGGGNTEAFF
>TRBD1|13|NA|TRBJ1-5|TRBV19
TGTGCCAGTAGGAGTACAGGGGGCGGGCCCCAGCATTTT
CASRSTGGGPQHF
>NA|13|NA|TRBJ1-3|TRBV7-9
TGTGCCAGCAGGCCCGGTTCTGGAAACACCATATATTTT
CASRPGSGNTIYF
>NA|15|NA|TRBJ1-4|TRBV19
TGTGCCAGTAGTATCGGGCGGGGCCTTAATGAAAAACTGTTTTTT
CASSIGRGLNEKLFF
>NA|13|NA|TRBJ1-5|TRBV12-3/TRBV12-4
TGTGCCAGCAGGTGGGGGGCGCGACAGCCCCAGCATTTT
CASRWGARQPQHF
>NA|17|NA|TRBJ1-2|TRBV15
TGTGCCACCAGCAGAGATTCGTTTTCGGCAGGGGCCCATGGCTACACCTTC
CATSRDSFSAGAHGYTF
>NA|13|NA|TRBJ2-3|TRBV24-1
TGTGCCACCGCGCAGGGTAGCACAGATACGCAGTATTTT
CATAQGSTDTQYF
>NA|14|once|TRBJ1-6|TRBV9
TGTGCCAGCAGCGTAGAGGGGGGGGAATCACCCCTCCACTTT
CASSVEGGESPLHF
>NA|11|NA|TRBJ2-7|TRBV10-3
TGTGCCATCGCGTTCGATTACGAGCAGTACTTC
CAIAFDYEQYF
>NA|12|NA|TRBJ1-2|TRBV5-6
TGTGCCAGCAGCTCGCGAGGCTATGGCTACACCTTC
CASSSRGYGYTF
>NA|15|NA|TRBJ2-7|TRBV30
TGTGCCTGGAGGCTCCCGCGGGACATCTCCTACGAGCAGTACTTC
CAWRLPRDISYEQYF
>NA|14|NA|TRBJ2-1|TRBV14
TGTGCCAGCAGCCAAGAAAATAACCACAATGAGCAGTTCTTC
CASSQENNHNEQFF
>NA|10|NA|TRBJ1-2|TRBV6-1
TGTGCCAGCAGTGAATGGAGCTACACCTTC
CASSEWSYTF
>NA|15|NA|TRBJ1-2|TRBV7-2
TGTGCCAGCAGCCCCCTCCGAGGAACTGGGGATGGCTACACCTTC
CASSPLRGTGDGYTF
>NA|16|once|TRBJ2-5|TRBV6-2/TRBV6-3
TGTGCCAGCAGTTACTCCCTCGGGCACAGGGAAGAGACCCAGTACTTC
CASSYSLGHREETQYF
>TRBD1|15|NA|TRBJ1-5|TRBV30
TGTGCCTGGAGTCTTGGACAGGGGGGCAATCAGCCCCAGCATTTT
CAWSLGQGGNQPQHF
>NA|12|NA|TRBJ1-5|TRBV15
TGTGCCACCAGCAGAGATAATCAGCCCCAGCATTTT
CATSRDNQPQHF
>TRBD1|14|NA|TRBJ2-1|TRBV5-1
TGCGCCAGCAGCTACCCGACAGGGCTGAATGAGCAGTTCTTC
CASSYPTGLNEQFF
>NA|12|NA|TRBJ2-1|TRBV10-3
TGTGCCATCAGAGGGACCGTGAATGAGCAGTTCTTC
CAIRGTVNEQFF
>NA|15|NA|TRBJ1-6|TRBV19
TGTGCCAGTAGTACCCTGGTAGGGAATAATTCACCCCTCCACTTT
CASSTLVGNNSPLHF
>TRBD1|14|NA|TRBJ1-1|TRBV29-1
TGCAGCGTTCAGGGGGGACAGGGGACAGCTGAAGCTTTCTTT
CSVQGGQGTAEAFF
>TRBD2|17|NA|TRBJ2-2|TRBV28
TGTGCCAGCAGTCACCTGGGACTAGCGGGAGATAGCGGGGAGCTGTTTTTT
CASSHLGLAGDSGELFF
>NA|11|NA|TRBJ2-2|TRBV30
TGTGCCTGGGGACTTAACGGGGAGCTGTTTTTT
CAWGLNGELFF
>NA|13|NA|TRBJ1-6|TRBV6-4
TGTGCCAGCAGCCCGGGTGGGTTTTCGACCCTCCACTTT
CASSPGGFSTLHF
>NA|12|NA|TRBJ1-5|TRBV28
TGTGCCAGCAGTTATAGCAATCAGCCCCAGCATTTT
CASSYSNQPQHF
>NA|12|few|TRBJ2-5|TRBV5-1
TGCGCCAGCAGCTTGGGGGCGGAGACCCAGTACTTC
CASSLGAETQYF
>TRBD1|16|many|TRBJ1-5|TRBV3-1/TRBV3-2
TGTGCCAGCAGCCAAGAGGGCACAGGGGGTAATCAGCCCCAGCATTTT
CASSQEGTGGNQPQHF
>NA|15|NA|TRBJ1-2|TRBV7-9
TGTGCCAGCAGCTTATCGGGCGGATCTAACTATGGCTACACCTTC
CASSLSGGSNYGYTF
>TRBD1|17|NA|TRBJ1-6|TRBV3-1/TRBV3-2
TGTGCCAGCAGCCAAGGGCTAAAGGACAGGGCAAATTCACCCCTCCACTTT
CASSQGLKDRANSPLHF
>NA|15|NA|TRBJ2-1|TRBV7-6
TGTGCCAGCAGCTCCCGTACGGGGTACTACAATGAGCAGTTCTTC
CASSSRTGYYNEQFF
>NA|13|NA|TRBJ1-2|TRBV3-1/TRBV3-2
TGTGCCAGCAGCCCGACAAGGCTGTATGGCTACACCTTC
CASSPTRLYGYTF
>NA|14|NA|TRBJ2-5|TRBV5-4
TGTGCCAGCAGCTTGGCCGGGACTCCAGAGACCCAGTACTTC
CASSLAGTPETQYF
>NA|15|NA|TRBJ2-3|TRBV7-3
TGTGCCAGCAGCCTCGGGGGAGCGTACACAGATACGCAGTATTTT
CASSLGGAYTDTQYF
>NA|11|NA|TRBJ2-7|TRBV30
TGTGCCTCTTCGCAAGACTACGAGCAGTACTTC
CASSQDYEQYF
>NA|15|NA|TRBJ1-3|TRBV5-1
TGCGCCAGCAGCCTACTTCCCCAGTCTGGAAACACCATATATTTT
CASSLLPQSGNTIYF
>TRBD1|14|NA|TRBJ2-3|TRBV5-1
TGCGCCAGCATTGACAGGGGCCAAACAGATACGCAGTATTTT
CASIDRGQTDTQYF
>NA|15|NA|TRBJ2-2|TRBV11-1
TGTGCCAGCAGCATCAGACGCCACGGCGCCGGGGAGCTGTTTTTT
CASSIRRHGAGELFF
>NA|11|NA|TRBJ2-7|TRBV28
TGTGCCAGCAGTCCAAACGCCGAGCAGTACTTC
CASSPNAEQYF
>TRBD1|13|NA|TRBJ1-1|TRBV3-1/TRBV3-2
TGTGCCAGCAGCCCTCGGGACAGCCAGCAAGCTTTCTTT
CASSPRDSQQAFF
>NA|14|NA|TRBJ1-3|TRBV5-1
TGCGCCAGCAGCACCCAGGATCCCCCGAACACCATATATTTT
CASSTQDPPNTIYF
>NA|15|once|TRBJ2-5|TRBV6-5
TGTGCCAGCCATTATCTCGCGGACAGCCAAGAGACCCAGTACTTC
CASHYLADSQETQYF